The source of this TCR beta chain is a study of cytomegalovirus exposure and HLA in healthy donors. Study-level background: Early release data held 80 million to 100 million unique TCRs from HLA-typed donors.

The study's findings and limits: Common viral pathogens were later found to be apparently linked to several of the most significant clusters. It was confirmed in vitro that a few of the CMV-associated chains were specific for CMV antigens.

This PCR relied on a set of 60 Vbeta primers and 13 Jbeta primers. Here immunoSEQ multiplex PCR was the method, and the copy in TCRdb shows in-frame clones only, minus some. The data contain about 210,000 clones, more than 75% of them singletons. Remarks on this clone: Its antigen remains unknown.

CDR3 length: 16 amino acids. Trimming at V came to 3 bases and at J to 4 bases, leaving 4 bases not matched to a gene. CDR1 is SGHAT and CDR2 is FQNNGV in the germline V gene. Sequencing input: PBMCs. The chain carries TRBV11-2 and TRBJ2-3, with 13 positions matching TRBD2. This TCR was recovered from a man aged 35-49 years in good health and CMV-seropositive. The CDR3 reads CASSFSGLAGADTQYF. In nucleotides, the CDR3 is TGTGCCAGCAGCTTCTCCGGACTAGCGGGAGCAGATACGCAGTATTTT.